The 8 T cell receptor beta chains given below trace back to one sample, sequenced in a study of T cells in Graves' hyperthyroidism and ophthalmopathy. RNA transcripts yielded amplified TCR beta CDR3 regions. During a first-round RT-PCR of the TCR CDR3, the HTBI primer set was used. MiXCR was run by TCRdb on the multiplex PCR reads, yielding one entry per CDR3 protein. This repertoire shows around 290,000 distinct CDR3 sequences, over 15% found once; its top ten account for roughly 50%. The sequenced sample consisted of blood. These receptors all come from a woman aged 60-70 years with Graves' ophthalmopathy.

This clonotype was counted many times. The CDR3 bases are TGTGCCAGCAGCCAAATCGATTCACCCCTCCACTTT. It encodes CASSQIDSPLHF. The chain employs TRBV3-1 and TRBJ1-6, with D uncertain. CDR1 is LGHDT and CDR2 is YNNKEL in the germline V gene (reference sequence). CDR3 size: 12 residues. Trimming removed 2 bases at V and 8 bases at J, with 4 bases between. The full variable domain, its missing parts supplied by reference TRBV3-1 and TRBJ1-6, is DTAVSQTPKYLVTQMGNDKSIKCEQNLGHDTMYWYKQDSKKFLKIMFSYNNKELIINETVPNRFSPKSPDKAHLNLHINSLELGDSAVYFCASSQIDSPLHFGNGTRLTVT.

This clonotype was picked up many times. V usage is TRBV7-7 and J usage is TRBJ2-7; 9 bases are a match to TRBD1. Germline V lookup: CDR1 SSHAT, CDR2 FNYEAQ (reference sequence). V was clipped by 5 bases and J by 5 bases; unmatched bases: 13. CDR3 size: 16 residues. CDR3 nucleotides: TGTGCCAGCAGCCCGGGACCGGGACAGGGAGCCCACGAGCAGTACTTC. It encodes CASSPGPGQGAHEQYF.

This clonotype was counted many times. The chain has TRBV20-1 and TRBJ2-7, with D possibly being TRBD2 (5 bases). This CDR3 has 13 residues. The V gene's germline CDR1 is DFQATT and CDR2 SNEGSKA (reference sequence). Trimming took off 1 base at V and 0 bases at J, with 7 bases between the two ends. The CDR3 protein is CSARGRGSYEQYF. The CDR3, as DNA: TGCAGTGCTAGAGGCCGGGGCTCCTACGAGCAGTACTTC.

Ten or more counts support this clonotype. The chain employs TRBV18 and TRBJ1-1, with TRBD1 identical over 7 bases. The V gene's germline CDR1 is KGHSH and CDR2 LQKENI. CDR3 length: 13 amino acids. The V gene end was trimmed by 3 bases and the J gene end by 7 bases; junction bases not matched to a gene: 5. The CDR3: CASSPGQHNEAFF. CDR3 bases: TGTGCCAGCTCACCGGGACAGCATAATGAAGCTTTCTTT.

This clonotype has a handful of counts. This chain uses TRBV9 with TRBJ1-2; D may be TRBD1 (5 bases). The CDR3 consists of 14 residues. The V gene's germline CDR1 is SGDLS and CDR2 YYNGEE. The V gene lost 2 bases and the J gene lost 10 bases, with 18 bases spanning the gap. The CDR3 sequence is CASSVQYRSRPYTF. In DNA form, the CDR3 reads TGTGCCAGCAGCGTCCAGTACAGGAGCCGTCCCTACACCTTC. The variable domain in full, with the rest retrieved from reference TRBV9 and TRBJ1-2, is DSGVTQTPKHLITATGQRVTLRCSPRSGDLSVYWYQQSLDQGLQFLIQYYNGEERAKGNILERFSAQQFPDLHSELNLSSLELGDSALYFCASSVQYRSRPYTFGSGTRLTVV.

The genes are TRBV20-1 and TRBJ2-4; D possibly uses TRBD1 or TRBD2 (7 bases each). Germline CDR1 reads DFQATT; CDR2 reads SNEGSKA (reference sequence). Trimming cost V 3 bases and J 2 bases, with 20 bases left between them. The CDR3 consists of 17 residues. The CDR3: CSARRGGSQGTKNIQYF. DNA of the CDR3: TGCAGTGCTAGGAGGGGGGGATCACAGGGGACCAAAAACATTCAGTACTTC.

The V gene is TRBV7-9, the J gene TRBJ2-4; 10 positions match TRBD1. This CDR3 region has 15 residues. Germline values: CDR1 SEHNR, CDR2 FQNEAQ (reference sequence). With V trimmed by 3 bases and J by 3 bases, 2 bases remained unmatched. The CDR3 sequence is CASSFGQGDKNIQYF. The CDR3 coding sequence is TGTGCCAGCAGCTTTGGACAGGGGGACAAAAACATTCAGTACTTC.

This clonotype was seen only a few times. The CDR3 is CASSSHSGTGEGEQFF. In nucleotides, the CDR3 is TGTGCCAGCAGTTCTCACTCCGGGACAGGGGAGGGCGAGCAGTTCTTC. The V and J genes are TRBV6-1 and TRBJ2-1; 10 nucleotides match TRBD1. The trim removed 5 bases at V and 10 bases at J, leaving 14 bases unmatched. The CDR3 is made up of 16 amino acids. Per the germline V gene, CDR1 is MNHNS and CDR2 is SASEGT.